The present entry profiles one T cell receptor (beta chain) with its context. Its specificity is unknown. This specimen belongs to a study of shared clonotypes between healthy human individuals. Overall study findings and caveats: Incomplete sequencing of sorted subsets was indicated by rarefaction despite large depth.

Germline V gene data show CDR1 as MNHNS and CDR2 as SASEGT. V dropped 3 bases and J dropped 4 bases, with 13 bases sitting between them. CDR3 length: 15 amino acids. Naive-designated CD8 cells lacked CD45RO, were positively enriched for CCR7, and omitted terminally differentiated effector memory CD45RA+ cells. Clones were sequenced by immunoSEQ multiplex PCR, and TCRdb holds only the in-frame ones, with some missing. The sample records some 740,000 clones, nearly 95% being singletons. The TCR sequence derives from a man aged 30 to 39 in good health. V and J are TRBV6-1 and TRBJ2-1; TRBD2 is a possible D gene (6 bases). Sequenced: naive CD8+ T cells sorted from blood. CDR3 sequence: CASSELPGAYNEQFF. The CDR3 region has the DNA TGTGCCAGCAGTGAGTTACCGGGAGCGTACAATGAGCAGTTCTTC.